This T cell receptor (beta chain) is from a study of T-cell reconstitution after alpha-beta-depleted transplantation in children (dated by TCRdb to the mid-2010s). Notes on the research overall: T-cell immune reconstitution after TCRalphabeta/CD19-depleted allogeneic hematopoietic cell transplantation in children was quantitatively tracked in the study by means of TCR repertoire profiling.

Libraries were built with PCR. The instrument given in TCRdb is Illumina HiSeq 2500. Molecular barcoding was employed in the preparation of TCR libraries, with unique molecular identifiers being used to normalize TCRbeta repertoire quantification. TCRdb applied fastp at Q25 and MiXCR to the public reads, then kept only in-frame beta chains. Rows merge per CDR3 protein into single entries with the most common DNA and genes. A total of approximately 250,000 distinct CDR3 sequences appear in this sample, 20% to 30% of them only once. The ten largest make up roughly 2.7% of the sample. Paper-wide results and their limitations: In some patients, the high TCRbeta diversity seen at day 60 was put down to recipient T cells and intrathymic progenitors that had survived conditioning. The apparently early recovery of alphabetaT-cell counts about two months after transplant reportedly depended on only several hundred rapidly expanded clones that came from non-depleted graft cells. Hyperexpanded clone frequencies declined over subsequent months; after one year, T-cell counts and TCRbeta diversity were mostly attributed to newly produced T cells.

The cysteine opens and the phenylalanine closes a CDR3 of 15 amino acids. The sequence is cut down to CDR3 DNA, 45 bases in frame from base 1. After removal of 4 bases from V and 7 bases from J, the junction retains 7 bases not matched to a gene. Sequences SGHRS (CDR1) and YFSETQ (CDR2) are obtained from the germline V gene. The meaning of the sample's treatment or condition label: allogeneic hematopoietic cell transplantation with graft depleted of TCRalphabeta T cells and CD19 B cells. TCRalphabeta/CD19-depleted allogeneic hematopoietic cell grafts were given to the transplant recipients, all of whom were children. With regard to this clonotype: The antigen it recognizes is unknown. The input lacks base qualities; no much larger clone sits a single base away.

The V and J segments used are TRBV5-1 and TRBJ1-6; 8 bases in the middle match TRBD1. The starting material was PBMCs, obtained before TCRalphabeta/CD19-depleted stem cell transplant. The clonotype comes from a girl aged 2 to 9 with Fanconi anemia, due to receive a stem cell transplant. The CDR3 reads CASSPRQGNNSPLHF. The nucleotide sequence reads TGCGCCAGCAGCCCCCGACAGGGGAACAATTCACCCCTCCACTTT. Where the CDR3 stops, the reference TRBV5-1 and TRBJ1-6 genes take over; the full variable domain is KAGVTQTPRYLIKTRGQQVTLSCSPISGHRSVSWYQQTPGQGLQFLFEYFSETQRNKGNFPGRFSGRQFSNSRSEMNVSTLELGDSALYLCASSPRQGNNSPLHFGNGTRLTVT.